This entry lists 25 T cell receptor beta chains sequenced from one sample in a study of identical twins. TCRdb reprocessed the 5' RACE reads with MiXCR, giving one entry per CDR3 protein. In the table there are 400,000 to 500,000 distinct CDR3 sequences, about a fifth of which are singletons. Sample: naive T cells sorted from blood. The receptors were sampled from a man aged 50-60 years in good health.

The CDR3 reads CASSLAVNPNTEAFF. The CDR3 nucleotides are TGCGCCAGCAGCTTGGCCGTAAACCCGAACACTGAAGCTTTCTTT. This sequence joins TRBV5-1 and TRBJ1-1; the D is unclear. Germline V gives CDR1 SGHRS, CDR2 YFSETQ. V lost 0 bases and J 1 base, leaving 10 bases between the germline ends. The CDR3 has 15 residues.

This chain joins TRBV20-1 and TRBJ2-2, with D tentatively TRBD1 (6 bases). V gave up 3 bases and J gave up 6 bases, with 14 bases separating them. Germline lookup yields CDR1 DFQATT and CDR2 SNEGSKA (reference sequence). The CDR3 covers 14 residues. The CDR3 protein is CSARRQGSAGELFF. CDR3 nucleotide sequence: TGCAGTGCTAGGCGGCAGGGGAGTGCCGGGGAGCTGTTTTTT.

In its sample, this clonotype was seen a few times. The rearrangement joins TRBV4-2 to TRBJ2-7; D gene uncertain. V lost 1 base, J lost 0 bases, and 16 bases lay in between. CDR3 length: 17 residues. CDR1 LGHNA and CDR2 YNFKEQ come from the germline V gene. DNA of the CDR3: TGTGCCAGCAGCCAAGGAGATTGGACCAAAAGCTCCTACGAGCAGTACTTC. This codes for CASSQGDWTKSSYEQYF.

This clonotype was detected ten times or more. The genes are TRBV15 and TRBJ2-1; D remains ambiguous. The V and J ends lost 0 bases and 9 bases respectively, with 9 bases between them. Germline V CDR1 and CDR2: LNHNV, YYDKDF (reference sequence). CDR3 length: 13 amino acids. The chain's CDR3 is CATSRDGVGEQFF. The CDR3 nucleotides are TGTGCCACCAGCAGAGATGGGGTGGGTGAGCAGTTCTTC.

This clonotype was counted only a few times. The chain employs TRBV29-1 and TRBJ2-1, with a weak D call TRBD2 (5 bases). V lost 5 bases and J 6 bases, leaving 11 bases between the germline ends. The CDR3 covers 12 residues. CDR1 and CDR2 from the germline V gene are SQVTM and ANQGSEA. The CDR3 loop reads CSVSASGNEQFF. DNA of the CDR3: TGCAGCGTTTCGGCGAGCGGCAATGAGCAGTTCTTC.

V and J are TRBV19 and TRBJ2-1; possibly TRBD2 for D (5 bases). The length of the CDR3 is 13 residues. Germline V lookup: CDR1 LNHDA, CDR2 SQIVND (reference sequence). The V gene lost 5 bases and the J gene lost 9 bases, with 14 bases spanning the gap. CDR3 region: CASSRTSSSEQFF. In nucleotides, the CDR3 is TGTGCCAGTAGTCGGACTTCGTCAAGTGAGCAGTTCTTC. Using reference TRBV19 and TRBJ2-1 for the parts outside the CDR3, the full variable domain is DGGITQSPKYLFRKEGQNVTLSCEQNLNHDAMYWYRQDPGQGLRLIYYSQIVNDFQKGDIAEGYSVSREKKESFPLTVTSAQKNPTAFYLCASSRTSSSEQFFGPGTRLTVL.

This rearrangement joins TRBV4-2 to TRBJ1-1; no definite D call. Between the trimmed V and J ends, which lost 4 bases and 0 bases, there was a span of 18 bases. This CDR3 contains 17 residues. Germline V CDR1 and CDR2: LGHNA, YNFKEQ. The CDR3 reads CASSPNLGPDLNTEAFF. The CDR3 DNA follows: TGTGCCAGCAGCCCGAACCTTGGGCCCGACTTGAACACTGAAGCTTTCTTT.

This clonotype has ten or more counts. The V gene is TRBV5-5, the J gene TRBJ1-2; 9 bases match TRBD1. With V trimmed by 3 bases and J by 0 bases, 3 bases remained unmatched. This CDR3 spans 15 amino acids. Germline V gives CDR1 SGHKS, CDR2 YYEKEE (reference sequence). CDR3 bases: TGTGCCAGCAGCTGGGGACAGGGTACTAACTATGGCTACACCTTC. Translated, it gives CASSWGQGTNYGYTF.

The sample holds many counts of this clonotype. The chain uses TRBV5-5 and TRBJ2-2; D not resolved. Trimming removed 4 bases from V and 4 bases from J, with 8 bases in between. This CDR3 is built from 13 residues. Looked up from germline, CDR1 is SGHKS and CDR2 is YYEKEE (reference sequence). The CDR3 DNA is TGTGCCAGCAGCCCGACCGTCACCGGGGAGCTGTTTTTT. This sequence encodes CASSPTVTGELFF.

This clonotype was counted many times. The V gene is TRBV25-1, the J gene TRBJ1-2; perhaps TRBD1 as D (6 bases). The V end lost 3 bases, the J end lost 3 bases, and 8 bases lay between the germline ends. CDR1 and CDR2 from the germline V gene are MGHDK and SYGVNS. This CDR3 has 13 amino acids. In DNA form, the CDR3 reads TGTGCCAGCAGTGATACAGGGTACTATGGCTACACCTTC. Translation gives CASSDTGYYGYTF.

The table lists this clonotype with a few counts. The genes are TRBV25-1 and TRBJ2-7; D tentatively reads TRBD1 or TRBD2 (7 bases each). Germline V gives CDR1 MGHDK, CDR2 SYGVNS. V lost 5 bases and J 3 bases, leaving 26 bases between the germline ends. The CDR3 totals 18 residues. The CDR3 loop reads CASSPTGAASGGIYEQYF. The CDR3 DNA sequence: TGTGCCAGCAGTCCCACAGGGGCGGCTAGCGGAGGGATCTACGAGCAGTACTTC.

This clonotype was detected many times. The chain combines TRBV3-1 with TRBJ1-1, with a tentative D call TRBD1 (5 bases). The ends were cut back, 2 bases at V and 4 bases at J, with 20 bases in the middle. Germline CDR1 and CDR2: LGHDT and YNNKEL (reference sequence). This CDR3 is 17 amino acids long. CDR3 in DNA: TGTGCCAGCAGCCAATTTTCAGGGCACAGTACGGGCACTGAAGCTTTCTTT. It translates to CASSQFSGHSTGTEAFF.

This clonotype was counted many times. This rearrangement joins TRBV11-2 to TRBJ2-7; 9 bases are shared with TRBD1. Germline V gene data show CDR1 as SGHAT and CDR2 as FQNNGV. The V segment lost 2 bases and the J segment 4 bases; nucleotides outside the gene matches: 6. The CDR3 runs 15 residues. CDR3 loop: CASSLTDRGRYEQYF. The CDR3, as DNA: TGTGCCAGCAGCTTAACGGACAGGGGCAGATACGAGCAGTACTTC.

This clonotype was seen many times. V gene TRBV3-1 combines with J gene TRBJ1-1; 10 bases are shared with TRBD1. This CDR3 contains 12 residues. Germline V CDR1 and CDR2: LGHDT, YNNKEL (reference sequence). The V and J ends lost 8 bases and 6 bases, in that order; junction bases with no gene match: 3. This CDR3 is CASGQGVAEAFF. CDR3 in DNA: TGTGCCAGCGGACAGGGGGTTGCTGAAGCTTTCTTT.

This clonotype was seen only a few times. This chain uses TRBV5-1 with TRBJ2-5, with 11 bases aligning to TRBD2. Germline V gives CDR1 SGHRS, CDR2 YFSETQ. CDR3 length equals 17 residues. J gave up 5 bases and V 1 base, and 10 bases lay outside the gene matches. The CDR3 nucleotides are TGCGCCAGCAGCTTGACTAGCGGGGGACTAATCGGGGAGACCCAGTACTTC. Translated, it gives CASSLTSGGLIGETQYF. The variable domain in full, completed from reference TRBV5-1 and TRBJ2-5, reads KAGVTQTPRYLIKTRGQQVTLSCSPISGHRSVSWYQQTPGQGLQFLFEYFSETQRNKGNFPGRFSGRQFSNSRSEMNVSTLELGDSALYLCASSLTSGGLIGETQYFGPGTRLLVL.

The chain's CDR3 is CASSQKRGQGAYEQYF. The CDR3 region has the DNA TGTGCCAGCAGCCAAAAGAGGGGACAGGGGGCCTACGAGCAGTACTTC. The V call is TRBV3-1, the J call TRBJ2-7; 11 bases align to TRBD1. CDR1 and CDR2 from the germline V gene are LGHDT and YNNKEL (reference sequence). The CDR3 loop spans 16 amino acids. The ends lost 2 bases at V and 2 bases at J; junction bases unmatched: 5.

This clonotype was picked up many times. CDR3 amino acids: CASSEASDLSYEQYF. DNA for the CDR3: TGTGCCAGCAGTGAAGCATCCGACCTCTCCTACGAGCAGTACTTC. This chain uses TRBV2 with TRBJ2-7; D remains unclear. The CDR3 runs 15 residues. With 0 bases removed from V and 0 bases from J, the gap between germline ends came to 9 bases. From germline, CDR1 is SNHLY and CDR2 FYNNEI.

The V and J genes are TRBV10-3 and TRBJ2-7; TRBD1 aligns across 7 bases. The CDR3 is made up of 15 amino acids. With 2 bases clipped from V and 0 bases from J, the junction kept 4 bases outside the gene matches. In germline, CDR1 is ENHRY, CDR2 SYGVKD. As DNA, the CDR3 is TGTGCCATCAGTGAGGGGACAGTAAACTCCTACGAGCAGTACTTC. Translating gives CAISEGTVNSYEQYF.

This clonotype has at least ten counts. The chain links TRBV2 to TRBJ2-7; 10 positions agree with TRBD1. The CDR3 is made up of 16 amino acids. V dropped 3 bases and J dropped 3; count of bases not matched to a gene: 8. Per germline, CDR1 SNHLY and CDR2 FYNNEI. The CDR3 coding sequence is TGTGCCAGCAGTGAGGAAGCCGGGACAGGGGTCTACGAGCAGTACTTC. This codes for CASSEEAGTGVYEQYF.

This clonotype was seen ten or more times. This chain links TRBV20-1 with TRBJ1-1, with D hard to call. Germline V gives CDR1 DFQATT, CDR2 SNEGSKA (reference sequence). Trimming stripped 0 bases from V and 8 bases from J, with 10 bases between. The CDR3 extends over 12 amino acids. The CDR3, as DNA: TGCAGTGCTAGAGATCTAGGCCCCGAAGCTTTCTTT. Its protein is CSARDLGPEAFF.

The table lists this clonotype with a few counts. The chain couples TRBV6-5 to TRBJ2-1; 8 bases agree with TRBD2. Germline loops: CDR1 MNHEY, CDR2 SVGAGI. This CDR3 is 12 amino acids long. V lost 5 bases and J lost 7; bases outside the gene matches: 1. CDR3 region: CASSPSGNEQFF. Written as DNA, the CDR3 is TGTGCCAGCAGTCCTAGCGGGAATGAGCAGTTCTTC.

The chain uses TRBV12-3 or TRBV12-4 and TRBJ1-5; a weak D match, TRBD1 (6 bases). The CDR3 has 15 residues. V was cut by 4 bases and J by 2 bases, with 12 bases left in between. In nucleotides, the CDR3 is TGTGCCAGCAGTTCCTCAGGGGTAGGCAATCAGCCCCAGCATTTT. Translated: CASSSSGVGNQPQHF.

Ten or more counts support this clonotype. The chain recombines TRBV6-5 with TRBJ1-2, with D possibly TRBD1 on 5 matching bases. V shed 2 bases and J shed 2 bases, with 15 bases lying between them. CDR1 and CDR2 (germline): MNHEY, SVGAGI. The CDR3 length is 16 residues. The CDR3 coding sequence is TGTGCCAGCAGTTACGATCGGTGGGGGGGGAACTATGGCTACACCTTC. Translation gives CASSYDRWGGNYGYTF.

This clonotype has just a few counts. The V call is TRBV20-1, the J call TRBJ2-4; possibly TRBD1 for D (6 bases). Germline CDR1 is DFQATT and CDR2 is SNEGSKA (reference sequence). The CDR3 is 15 amino acids. For the CDR3, the DNA is TGCAGCCTAGCCTCCACAGGGATAGCCAAAAACATTCAGTACTTC. Residues: CSLASTGIAKNIQYF.

The J gene is TRBJ1-1, the V gene TRBV10-1; 8 nucleotides match TRBD1. Losses at the gene ends were 2 bases for V and 1 base for J; bases not matched to a gene: 15. The germline V gene has CDR1 WNHNN and CDR2 SYGVQD (reference sequence). This CDR3 is 19 amino acids long. Here the CDR3 reads CASSEAEVRGGTGNTEAFF. CDR3 sequence (DNA): TGCGCCAGCAGTGAGGCCGAAGTACGGGGTGGGACAGGGAACACTGAAGCTTTCTTT.